Below, 27 T cell receptor beta chains from the same sample are listed, as sequenced in a study of identical twins. Via MiXCR, TCRdb re-called the 5' RACE reads, giving one row per CDR3 protein. The table records 1.5 million to 2 million distinct CDR3 sequences, less than 35% of them present only once. The sequenced material came from cord blood. These receptors were taken from a newborn girl in good health.

In DNA form, the CDR3 reads TGTGCCAGCAGCCCTACGGGACTGATTATCCGCGGGTACTATATCTCTATCACAGATACGCAGTATTTT. Encoded protein: CASSPTGLIIRGYYISITDTQYF. The V gene is TRBV12-3 or TRBV12-4, the J gene TRBJ2-3; D is possibly TRBD2 (6 bases). This CDR3 comprises 23 residues. V shed 6 bases and J shed 2 bases, with 39 bases lying between them.

This clonotype was recorded a few times. CDR3 sequence (DNA): TGCGCCAGCTCGATGGCCCGGAATAATCAGCCCCAGCATTTT. This sequence encodes CASSMARNNQPQHF. The gene calls are TRBV10-2 and TRBJ1-5; the D is unclear. From germline, CDR1 is WSHSY and CDR2 SAAADI. This CDR3 has 14 residues. V was cut by 8 bases and J by 4 bases, with 15 bases left in between.

The chain uses TRBV6-1 and TRBJ1-1; the match to TRBD1 covers 11 bases. The CDR3 runs to 14 residues. CDR1 MNHNS and CDR2 SASEGT come from the germline V gene. The V gene end was trimmed by 6 bases and the J gene end by 4 bases; junction bases not matched to a gene: 4. CDR3 region: CASRTGTGGTEAFF. The CDR3 nucleotides are TGTGCCAGCAGGACCGGGACAGGGGGCACTGAAGCTTTCTTT.

A few counts support this clonotype. The chain recombines TRBV11-2 with TRBJ2-1; a possible D gene is TRBD2 (6 bases). The V end lost 4 bases, the J end lost 7 bases, and 14 bases lay between the germline ends. This CDR3 is 14 amino acids long. CDR1 and CDR2 (germline): SGHAT, FQNNGV. Here the CDR3 DNA reads TGTGCCAGCAGCTCAAACCGGGAGTGGAATGAGCAGTTCTTC. It specifies CASSSNREWNEQFF.

This rearrangement joins TRBV6-5 to TRBJ2-7, with a tentative D call TRBD1 (6 bases). There are 13 residues in the CDR3. V gave up 5 bases and J gave up 2 bases, with 10 bases separating them. Per the germline V gene, CDR1 is MNHEY and CDR2 is SVGAGI. The chain's CDR3 is CASSDRYPYEQYF. The CDR3 nucleotides are TGTGCCAGCAGTGACAGGTACCCCTACGAGCAGTACTTC.

V usage is TRBV25-1 and J usage is TRBJ2-3; 11 bases match TRBD1. Germline V gives CDR1 MGHDK, CDR2 SYGVNS. Germline trimming cut 2 bases from V and 5 bases from J; bases unmatched to any gene: 6. The CDR3 has 16 residues. Written as DNA, the CDR3 is TGTGCCAGCAGTGAAAGGACAGGGGGCTTGGGAGATACGCAGTATTTT. Its protein product is CASSERTGGLGDTQYF.

The rearrangement joins TRBV21-1 to TRBJ1-6. TRBV21-1 is classified as a pseudogene. The CDR3 covers 17 residues. CDR3 loop: CASSTEVRRRLDSPLHF. In DNA, the CDR3 is TGTGCCAGCAGTACCGAAGTGCGACGGAGGCTGGATTCACCCCTCCACTTT.

This clonotype has only a few counts. This chain links TRBV13 with TRBJ1-1, with a possible D match to TRBD1 (5 bases). V lost 0 bases and J 5 bases, leaving 10 bases between the germline ends. CDR3 length equals 14 residues. The V gene's germline CDR1 is PRHDT and CDR2 FYEKMQ (reference sequence). The CDR3 protein is CASSLGGKGTEAFF. The CDR3 bases are TGTGCCAGCAGCTTAGGAGGGAAGGGGACTGAAGCTTTCTTT.

The chain has TRBV6-5 and TRBJ2-3, with D unresolved. The CDR3 is made up of 13 amino acids. CDR1 and CDR2 from the germline V gene are MNHEY and SVGAGI. The V end was cut by 8 bases, the J end by 0 bases, with 9 bases between. CDR3 sequence (DNA): TGTGCCAGCTGTGAGACTAGCACAGATACGCAGTATTTT. It yields the protein CASCETSTDTQYF.

This clonotype was counted between two and nine times. This sequence joins TRBV6-5 and TRBJ1-2; TRBD1 matches at 12 bases. The CDR3 has 16 amino acids. Germline CDR1 is MNHEY and CDR2 is SVGAGI. Trimming at V came to 6 bases and at J to 7 bases, leaving 12 bases not matched to a gene. DNA for the CDR3: TGTGCCAGCAGAAGGGACAGGGGGCGAAAGTTGTTTGGCTACACCTTC. Amino acid sequence: CASRRDRGRKLFGYTF.

The chain couples TRBV20-1 to TRBJ1-4; D is ambiguous. Trimming pared 2 bases from V and 0 bases from J, leaving 10 bases between. The CDR3 is 15 residues long. CDR1 and CDR2 (germline): DFQATT, SNEGSKA (reference sequence). The CDR3 spells CSARQSPTTNEKLFF. The CDR3 DNA follows: TGCAGTGCTAGACAAAGTCCCACAACTAATGAAAAACTGTTTTTT.

This chain joins TRBV6-1 and TRBJ2-3; a possible D gene is TRBD2 (6 bases). CDR3 size: 15 residues. CDR1 is MNHNS and CDR2 is SASEGT in the germline V gene. Trimming pared 3 bases from V and 3 bases from J, leaving 13 bases between. CDR3 DNA: TGTGCCAGCAGTGATTCTGCGGGGCCAACAGATACGCAGTATTTT. Its protein is CASSDSAGPTDTQYF.

The V and J genes are TRBV5-5 and TRBJ1-1; 12 bases match TRBD1. V was clipped by 7 bases and J by 1 base; unmatched bases: 2. Germline CDR1 is SGHKS and CDR2 is YYEKEE (reference sequence). The CDR3 spans 14 residues. This CDR3 reads CASGTGGRNTEAFF. CDR3 in DNA: TGTGCCAGCGGGACAGGGGGCAGGAACACTGAAGCTTTCTTT.

This clonotype showed up just a few times. The J gene is TRBJ2-3, the V gene TRBV5-6; tentative D call: TRBD1 (5 bases). Germline lookup yields CDR1 SGHDT and CDR2 YYEEEE. Trimming left V 7 bases short and J 3 bases short, with 18 bases between. The CDR3 is made up of 15 amino acids. The CDR3 sequence: CASGQGHPRTDTQYF. The CDR3 DNA reads TGTGCCAGCGGACAAGGACACCCTCGGACAGATACGCAGTATTTT.

This chain links TRBV7-2 with TRBJ2-1; D not resolved. The J call may be in error: the DNA end matches TRBJ2-7 better. The CDR3 runs 16 residues. CDR1 is SGHTA and CDR2 is FQGNSA in the germline V gene. CDR3 nucleotide sequence: TGTGCCAGCAGCTTAACCGGCGGCCTCTCCTACAATGAGCAGTACTTC. Translating gives CASSLTGGLSYNEQYF.

V usage is TRBV12-3 or TRBV12-4 and J usage is TRBJ2-1; 12 nucleotides align to TRBD2. With 2 bases clipped from V and 1 base from J, the junction kept 6 bases outside the gene matches. The CDR3 loop spans 18 amino acids. CDR3 in amino acids: CASSLRTSGIVSYNEQFF. The CDR3 region has the DNA TGTGCCAGCAGTTTACGGACTAGCGGGATAGTATCCTACAATGAGCAGTTCTTC.

This chain connects TRBV3-1 to TRBJ2-3; 12 bases fit TRBD2. J gave up 5 bases and V 2 bases, and 8 bases lay outside the gene matches. The germline CDR1 and CDR2 sequences are LGHDT and YNNKEL (reference sequence). CDR3 size: 17 residues. CDR3 sequence reads: CASSQNLAGGPKDTQYF. CDR3 nucleotide sequence: TGTGCCAGCAGCCAAAACCTAGCGGGGGGGCCCAAAGATACGCAGTATTTT.

A few counts support this clonotype. The gene calls are TRBV29-1 and TRBJ1-1; 9 bases align to TRBD1. V lost 4 bases to trimming and J lost 6 bases; unmatched junction nucleotides: 6. Looked up from germline, CDR1 is SQVTM and CDR2 is ANQGSEA. CDR3 length: 13 residues. CDR3 protein: CSVAGGQGPEAFF. The DNA of the CDR3 is TGCAGCGTTGCGGGGGGACAGGGCCCTGAAGCTTTCTTT.

The gene calls are TRBV15 and TRBJ1-6; possible D gene TRBD1, 6 bases. Germline V gene lookup returns CDR1 LNHNV and CDR2 YYDKDF (reference sequence). The ends were cut back, 0 bases at V and 8 bases at J, with 17 bases in the middle. This CDR3 has 17 residues. The CDR3 sequence is CATSRDPRRQGYSPLHF. The DNA of the CDR3 is TGTGCCACCAGCAGAGATCCGAGGCGTCAGGGGTATTCACCCCTCCACTTT. The entire variable domain, with the rest obtained from reference TRBV15 and TRBJ1-6, is as follows: DAMVIQNPRYQVTQFGKPVTLSCSQTLNHNVMYWYQQKSSQAPKLLFHYYDKDFNNEADTPDNFQSRRPNTSFCFLDIRSPGLGDTAMYLCATSRDPRRQGYSPLHFGNGTRLTVT.

The V call is TRBV28, the J call TRBJ2-2; 11 nucleotides agree with TRBD2. This CDR3 spans 17 amino acids. J lost 2 bases, V lost 6 bases, and 8 bases had no gene match. In germline, CDR1 is MDHEN, CDR2 SYDVKM. The CDR3 here is CASSPTTSGTNTGELFF. Written as DNA, the CDR3 is TGTGCCAGCAGCCCCACGACTAGCGGGACTAACACCGGGGAGCTGTTTTTT.

This chain connects TRBV5-1 to TRBJ2-7; 12 nucleotides align to TRBD2. V lost 4 bases to trimming and J lost 7 bases; unmatched junction nucleotides: 12. The germline V gene encodes CDR1 SGHRS and CDR2 YFSETQ. The length of the CDR3 is 16 residues. The DNA of the CDR3 is TGCGCCAGCAGCCCCGGGGGACTAGCGGGTTACAATGAGCAGTACTTC. Encoded protein: CASSPGGLAGYNEQYF.

This clonotype appeared many times. The chain recombines TRBV29-1 with TRBJ2-7, with no clear D. The CDR3 length is 12 residues. The germline gives CDR1 SQVTM, CDR2 ANQGSEA. V was pared by 4 bases and J by 1 base, with 8 bases between. The chain's CDR3 is CSVVGSSYEQYF. As DNA, the CDR3 is TGCAGCGTTGTAGGCTCATCCTACGAGCAGTACTTC.

J is TRBJ1-1 and V is TRBV11-2, with D unclear. With 2 bases removed from V and 0 bases from J, the gap between germline ends came to 7 bases. Per germline, CDR1 SGHAT and CDR2 FQNNGV. This CDR3 contains 14 residues. The CDR3 DNA reads TGTGCCAGCAGCTTACAGGCCATGAACACTGAAGCTTTCTTT. This gives the protein CASSLQAMNTEAFF.

This chain connects TRBV6-1 to TRBJ1-2; D may be TRBD1 (5 bases). The CDR3 sequence is 16 residues long. V lost 0 bases to trimming and J lost 4 bases, with 15 bases between them. Germline V gives CDR1 MNHNS, CDR2 SASEGT. The CDR3 spells CASSEALLRDGYGYTF. The CDR3 DNA reads as TGTGCCAGCAGTGAAGCGCTTCTCAGGGATGGCTATGGCTACACCTTC.

This clonotype came up a few times. The V and J genes are TRBV10-1 and TRBJ2-7; possibly TRBD2 for D (6 bases). Germline V CDR1 and CDR2: WNHNN, SYGVQD (reference sequence). This CDR3 comprises 13 residues. Trimming removed 3 bases from V and 3 bases from J, with 9 bases in between. The CDR3: CASSDGGDYEQYF. CDR3 sequence (DNA): TGCGCCAGCAGTGACGGGGGTGACTACGAGCAGTACTTC.

The V gene is TRBV7-2, the J gene TRBJ2-1; maybe TRBD2 (6 bases). The CDR3 covers 15 residues. The V gene lost 6 bases and the J gene lost 6 bases, with 18 bases spanning the gap. The germline V gene has CDR1 SGHTA and CDR2 FQGNSA. In DNA form, the CDR3 reads TGTGCCAGCAGACTCCGGGACTTCGAATTCAATGAGCAGTTCTTC. It encodes CASRLRDFEFNEQFF.

The rearrangement uses TRBV27 and TRBJ2-3; 7 bases are shared with TRBD2. V lost 6 bases, J lost 2 bases, and 17 bases stayed unmatched. Germline CDR1 MNHEY, CDR2 SMNVEV (reference sequence). The length of the CDR3 is 18 residues. CDR3 DNA: TGTGCCAGCAGCAGGGAGGGCCGTTCTGAGATCTACACAGATACGCAGTATTTT. Translating it yields CASSREGRSEIYTDTQYF.